Each of the 26 T cell receptor beta chains below was sequenced from the same sample in a study of cytomegalovirus exposure and HLA in healthy donors. Sequenced by immunoSEQ multiplex PCR; TCRdb stores in-frame clones only, minus some. The sample lists approximately 190,000 clones, approximately 88% occurring once. Sequenced input: PBMCs. These receptors came from a young man in good health and CMV-seropositive.

V gene TRBV6-6 combines with J gene TRBJ2-1, with 8 positions matching TRBD1. The CDR3 is 15 residues long. Losses at the gene ends were 5 bases for V and 5 bases for J; bases not matched to a gene: 8. Germline V lookup: CDR1 MNHNY, CDR2 SVGAGI (reference sequence). The CDR3 here is CASSNRDRSNNEQFF. The CDR3 region has the DNA TGTGCCAGCAGTAACCGGGACAGGAGCAACAATGAGCAGTTCTTC.

The chain has TRBV4-3 and TRBJ2-1; TRBD1 agrees at 8 bases. The length of the CDR3 is 17 residues. The V segment lost 5 bases and the J segment 9 bases; nucleotides outside the gene matches: 18. The germline V gene has CDR1 LGHNA and CDR2 YSLEER. CDR3 bases: TGCGCCAGCAGCTCCCTCCGACAGGGGCCCTTCGGCTTTGAGCAGTTCTTC. The encoded protein is CASSSLRQGPFGFEQFF.

The genes are TRBV29-1 and TRBJ2-1; possible D gene TRBD2, 5 bases. This CDR3 is 16 amino acids long. CDR1 is SQVTM and CDR2 is ANQGSEA in the germline V gene. Deletions cut 0 bases from V and 0 bases from J, with 12 bases between. CDR3 sequence: CSVEDQRKSSYNEQFF. DNA of the CDR3: TGCAGCGTTGAAGATCAGCGGAAGAGCTCCTACAATGAGCAGTTCTTC.

V gene TRBV2 combines with J gene TRBJ2-7, with D possibly TRBD2 on 5 matching bases. Trimming took off 11 bases at V and 10 bases at J, with 18 bases between the two ends. This CDR3 spans 11 amino acids. CDR1 and CDR2 (germline): SNHLY, FYNNEI. The CDR3 spells CAYSLGMIQYF. Here the CDR3 DNA reads TGTGCCTATTCCCTCGGGATGATCCAGTACTTC.

This clone was found once. This rearrangement joins TRBV4-1 to TRBJ1-1; D possibly corresponds to TRBD1 (5 bases). CDR3 size: 18 residues. Germline V gene sequence: CDR1 MGHRA, CDR2 YSYEKL. Trimming removed 0 bases at V and 2 bases at J, with 19 bases between. DNA for the CDR3: TGCGCCAGCAGCCAAGATATAGTTAGGGGTAGGAGAAACACTGAAGCTTTCTTT. Amino acid sequence: CASSQDIVRGRRNTEAFF.

The rearrangement joins TRBV2 to TRBJ1-1; 7 nucleotides match TRBD1. This CDR3 region has 13 residues. V lost 6 bases, J lost 1 base, and 2 bases stayed unmatched. Per the germline V gene, CDR1 is SNHLY and CDR2 is FYNNEI. This CDR3 is CASSGDRNTEAFF. CDR3 nucleotides: TGTGCCAGCAGCGGGGACAGGAACACTGAAGCTTTCTTT.

This rearrangement joins TRBV4-2 to TRBJ2-5; 9 bases line up with TRBD2. The CDR3 spans 15 residues. Germline V gives CDR1 LGHNA, CDR2 YNFKEQ. The V segment lost 0 bases and the J segment 2 bases; nucleotides outside the gene matches: 1. This CDR3 reads CASSQDGLAQETQYF. In DNA form, the CDR3 reads TGTGCCAGCAGCCAAGATGGACTAGCGCAAGAGACCCAGTACTTC.

The chain combines TRBV7-6 with TRBJ2-7; TRBD2 matches at 9 bases. V trimming: 0 bases; J trimming: 6 bases; junction bases outside the gene matches: 12. CDR1 is SGHVS, CDR2 FNYEAQ, per germline. CDR3 length: 17 amino acids. The CDR3 here is CASSLALLAGRSGEQYF. In DNA, the CDR3 is TGTGCCAGCAGCTTAGCGTTGCTAGCGGGACGGAGTGGCGAGCAGTACTTC.

V is TRBV5-1 and J is TRBJ2-2, with 7 positions matching TRBD2. After removal of 5 bases from V and 4 bases from J, the junction contained 5 bases not matched to a gene. This CDR3 comprises 14 residues. Per the germline V gene, CDR1 is SGHRS and CDR2 is YFSETQ. CDR3 sequence reads: CASRGLAATGELFF. The CDR3 coding sequence is TGCGCCAGCAGGGGGCTAGCGGCCACCGGGGAGCTGTTTTTT.

This sequence joins TRBV5-6 and TRBJ2-3; 7 nucleotides line up with TRBD2. In germline, CDR1 is SGHDT, CDR2 YYEEEE. CDR3 size: 16 residues. Trimming at V came to 1 base and at J to 4 bases, leaving 9 bases not matched to a gene. CDR3 loop: CASSLYLGEGADTQYF. CDR3 in DNA: TGTGCCAGCAGCTTGTATCTGGGGGAGGGTGCAGATACGCAGTATTTT.

This sequence joins TRBV27 and TRBJ1-2, with D possibly matching TRBD1 (6 bases). Germline values: CDR1 MNHEY, CDR2 SMNVEV (reference sequence). The ends were cut back, 2 bases at V and 4 bases at J, with 35 bases in the middle. This CDR3 contains 22 residues. The CDR3 sequence: CASSLLSVVVQGPPAGGYGYTF. The CDR3 DNA reads as TGTGCCAGCAGTTTACTTTCGGTGGTCGTTCAGGGGCCCCCCGCCGGCGGCTATGGCTACACCTTC.

J is TRBJ2-7 and V is TRBV6-1; 10 nucleotides line up with TRBD1. Losses at the gene ends were 5 bases for V and 4 bases for J; bases not matched to a gene: 8. Germline V gene sequence: CDR1 MNHNS, CDR2 SASEGT. CDR3 length equals 15 residues. CDR3: CASSSPGQGSYEQYF. Written as DNA, the CDR3 is TGTGCCAGCAGTTCCCCGGGACAGGGGAGTTACGAGCAGTACTTC.

A word on this clone: One junction end disagrees with the germline gene, perhaps due to a read error. This chain joins TRBV28 and TRBJ2-3, with D perhaps TRBD1 (6 bases). Germline CDR1 is MDHEN and CDR2 is SYDVKM. The CDR3 is made up of 12 amino acids. The CDR3 region has the DNA TGTGCCAGCAGTTTTTATGCGGGCAGGGGCCATTTT. This translates into CASSFYAGRGHF. The full variable domain, in which reference TRBV28 and TRBJ2-3 provide the parts outside the CDR3, is DVKVTQSSRYLVKRTGEKVFLECVQDMDHENMFWYRQDPGLGLRLIYFSYDVKMKEKGDIPEGYSVSREKKERFSLILESASTNQTSMYLCASSFYAGRGHFGPGTRLTVL.

In its sample, this clone was seen a few times. Different DNA sequences within this sample yield the same CDR3. The chain is built from TRBV7-2 and TRBJ2-1; D is possibly TRBD2 (6 bases). The CDR3 is 14 residues long. The germline V gene has CDR1 SGHTA and CDR2 FQGNSA. Trimming cost V 1 base and J 4 bases, with 8 bases left between them. The chain's CDR3 is CASSLGTTYNEQFF. The CDR3 nucleotides are TGTGCCAGCAGCTTAGGGACTACTTACAATGAGCAGTTCTTC.

The chain joins TRBV4-3 to TRBJ2-7, with 8 bases identical to TRBD2. The V segment lost 1 base and the J segment 5 bases; nucleotides outside the gene matches: 7. The CDR3 covers 15 residues. Germline V CDR1 and CDR2: LGHNA, YSLEER. The CDR3 coding sequence is TGCGCCAGCAGCCAAGTGGCGGGAGGAATAGACGAGCAGTACTTC. It encodes CASSQVAGGIDEQYF.

This rearrangement joins TRBV5-6 to TRBJ1-5, with D possibly TRBD1 on 5 matching bases. This CDR3 is built from 16 residues. V lost 4 bases and J lost 2, with 16 bases in between. Germline V gene lookup returns CDR1 SGHDT and CDR2 YYEEEE. Here the CDR3 reads CASSRRGWGGNQPQHF. CDR3 nucleotides: TGTGCCAGCAGCCGGCGGGGCTGGGGCGGCAATCAGCCCCAGCATTTT.

The chain recombines TRBV27 with TRBJ1-2; 10 bases match TRBD1. In germline, CDR1 is MNHEY, CDR2 SMNVEV (reference sequence). J was trimmed by 5 bases and V by 2 bases; bases with no gene match: 8. This CDR3 has 16 amino acids. Here the CDR3 reads CASSLIGGQGGYGYTF. The CDR3 DNA sequence: TGTGCCAGCAGTTTAATAGGCGGACAGGGGGGTTATGGCTACACCTTC.

The chain employs TRBV4-2 and TRBJ1-5; TRBD1 matches at 8 bases. Germline values: CDR1 LGHNA, CDR2 YNFKEQ. The CDR3 sequence is 21 residues long. Trimming cost V 0 bases and J 1 base; bases outside gene matches: 17. The DNA for the CDR3 is TGTGCCAGCAGCCAAGACGGAACCCTGGGGCAGGGGGCAATCAGCAATCAGCCCCAGCATTTT. It encodes CASSQDGTLGQGAISNQPQHF.

The chain carries TRBV30 and TRBJ1-1; 10 nucleotides align to TRBD1. Germline assignment: CDR1 GTSNPN and CDR2 SVGIG (reference sequence). The CDR3 consists of 13 residues. J gave up 3 bases and V 5 bases, and 3 bases lay outside the gene matches. CDR3 region: CAWGGQGYTEAFF. The CDR3 DNA sequence: TGTGCCTGGGGGGGACAGGGGTACACTGAAGCTTTCTTT.

This clone was picked up one time. The CDR3, as DNA: TGTGCCAGCAGCCCACTAGCGGGAGAAGTCGAGCAGTTCTTC. This gives the protein CASSPLAGEVEQFF. This chain links TRBV27 with TRBJ2-1; 11 positions agree with TRBD2. Looked up from germline, CDR1 is MNHEY and CDR2 is SMNVEV (reference sequence). This CDR3 has 14 amino acids. V trimming: 6 bases; J trimming: 10 bases; junction bases outside the gene matches: 8.

The chain carries TRBV5-6 and TRBJ2-7; 14 bases match TRBD2. V lost 4 bases and J lost 1; bases outside the gene matches: 10. Germline CDR1 reads SGHDT; CDR2 reads YYEEEE. The CDR3 consists of 18 residues. In DNA, the CDR3 is TGTGCCAGCAGCGCGGGACTAGCGGGAGTCTCGTTGTCCTACGAGCAGTACTTC. It yields the protein CASSAGLAGVSLSYEQYF.

The rearrangement links TRBV27 to TRBJ2-7, with no clear D. V lost 3 bases, J lost 6 bases, and 12 bases lay in between. Germline CDR1 reads MNHEY; CDR2 reads SMNVEV (reference sequence). There are 13 residues in the CDR3. Here the CDR3 reads CASSFSSASEQYF. CDR3 in DNA: TGTGCCAGCAGTTTTTCGAGCGCCTCCGAGCAGTACTTC.

The chain uses TRBV4-2 and TRBJ2-7; unclear D gene. CDR1 and CDR2 (germline): LGHNA, YNFKEQ. This CDR3 is built from 16 residues. V lost 2 bases, J lost 2 bases, and 16 bases lay in between. CDR3 nucleotides: TGTGCCAGCAGCCAACCTGCCGGAAACACAGCCTACGAGCAGTACTTC. It yields the protein CASSQPAGNTAYEQYF.

This chain connects TRBV4-3 to TRBJ2-7; possibly TRBD1 for D (6 bases). V was shortened by 3 bases and J by 6 bases, with 12 bases between the two germline ends. The CDR3 sequence is 13 residues long. Germline V gene lookup returns CDR1 LGHNA and CDR2 YSLEER. The CDR3 is CASSHSQGFEQYF. DNA for the CDR3: TGCGCCAGCAGCCACTCCCAGGGGTTCGAGCAGTACTTC.

As to this clone: Other DNA sequences of this sample code for an identical CDR3. V is TRBV6-1 and J is TRBJ1-5; D may be TRBD1 (6 bases). V lost 3 bases and J 2 bases, leaving 8 bases between the germline ends. There are 14 residues in the CDR3. Germline CDR1 MNHNS, CDR2 SASEGT. The chain's CDR3 is CASSDRGGNQPQHF. The CDR3 DNA reads as TGTGCCAGCAGTGACAGGGGTGGCAATCAGCCCCAGCATTTT.

The chain carries TRBV9 and TRBJ1-1; TRBD1 is a possible D gene (5 bases). The CDR3 is 13 amino acids. Germline-derived CDR1 and CDR2 are SGDLS and YYNGEE. V was trimmed by 9 bases and J by 7 bases, leaving 19 bases between them. DNA for the CDR3: TGTGCCACCAACAGGAAAGATTCCGTTGAAGCTTTCTTT. As protein: CATNRKDSVEAFF.